This is a list of T cell receptor beta chains from one sample in a study of T cell responses to AZD1222 COVID-19 vaccine. The protocol was immunoSEQ multiplex PCR, while the TCRdb copy is restricted to in-frame clones and leaves out a portion. Of more than 95,000 clones in the sample, 88% were seen once. Material: peripheral blood, obtained on day 0 of AZD1222 vaccination. Receptors originate from an adult in good health. Both conserved end residues are part of each CDR3. The D gene is left open where the match is weak. A row's size may be missing; if present it is once, few, many or a size class.

D gene: TRBD1
J gene: TRBJ2-1
clone size: -
V gene: TRBV11-3
CDR3 DNA: TGTGCCAGCAGCTTGAGGACAGGGGGTAATGAGCAGTTCTTC
CDR3 protein: CASSLRTGGNEQFF

D gene: -
J gene: TRBJ2-3
clone size: once
V gene: TRBV2
CDR3 DNA: TGTGCCAGCAGTCTAAGGGCTCGGGCGGGCACAGATACGCAGTATTTT
CDR3 protein: CASSLRARAGTDTQYF

D gene: TRBD1
J gene: TRBJ1-3
clone size: -
V gene: TRBV28
CDR3 DNA: TGTGCCAGCAGTTTCCGGGACAGGGCTGGAAACACCATATATTTT
CDR3 protein: CASSFRDRAGNTIYF

D gene: TRBD1
J gene: TRBJ1-2
clone size: once
V gene: TRBV7-3
CDR3 DNA: TGTGCCAGCAGCTCCGGGACAGGGGTCGGCTACACCTTC
CDR3 protein: CASSSGTGVGYTF

D gene: -
J gene: TRBJ2-7
clone size: -
V gene: TRBV4-1
CDR3 DNA: TGCGCCAGCAGCCAAGAAATCACCGCCTACGAGCAGTACTTC
CDR3 protein: CASSQEITAYEQYF

D gene: -
J gene: TRBJ1-1
clone size: -
V gene: TRBV24-1
CDR3 DNA: TGTGCCACCAGTGACCAAACAGGGAAAGCTTTCTTT
CDR3 protein: CATSDQTGKAFF

D gene: TRBD1
J gene: TRBJ2-5
clone size: -
V gene: TRBV6-4
CDR3 DNA: TGTGCCAGCAGTGAAGGACAGGGGGAATCAGAGACCCAGTACTTC
CDR3 protein: CASSEGQGESETQYF

D gene: -
J gene: TRBJ1-1
clone size: -
V gene: TRBV7-6
CDR3 DNA: TGTGCCAGCAGCTTAGGTTCGGCAGGGGCAAGGGCTGAAGCTTTCTTT
CDR3 protein: CASSLGSAGARAEAFF

D gene: -
J gene: TRBJ2-2
clone size: -
V gene: TRBV6-2/TRBV6-3
CDR3 DNA: TGTGCCAGCACCCCGACAGGGCTAGCGGCTAACACCGGGGAGCTGTTTTTT
CDR3 protein: CASTPTGLAANTGELFF

D gene: TRBD2
J gene: TRBJ2-5
clone size: -
V gene: TRBV7-9
CDR3 DNA: TGTGCCAGCAGCCCCGAACTAGCGGTCCAAGAGACCCAGTACTTC
CDR3 protein: CASSPELAVQETQYF

D gene: TRBD1
J gene: TRBJ1-5
clone size: -
V gene: TRBV5-4
CDR3 DNA: TGTGCCAGCAGCTCCGACAGGGGAAATCAGCCCCAGCATTTT
CDR3 protein: CASSSDRGNQPQHF

D gene: -
J gene: TRBJ2-6
clone size: few
V gene: TRBV6-5
CDR3 DNA: TGTGCCAGCAGGGACCCGACAGGTCTGGGCGTCCTGACTTTC
CDR3 protein: CASRDPTGLGVLTF

D gene: -
J gene: TRBJ2-7
clone size: -
V gene: TRBV4-3
CDR3 DNA: TGCGCCAGCAGCCAAGTCGTCGGGGCAGGCTACGAGCAGTACTTC
CDR3 protein: CASSQVVGAGYEQYF

D gene: -
J gene: TRBJ2-2
clone size: -
V gene: TRBV5-5
CDR3 DNA: TGTGCCAGCAGCCGTGTAGGGGTAGAAGCTGGGGAGCTGTTTTTT
CDR3 protein: CASSRVGVEAGELFF

D gene: TRBD1
J gene: TRBJ2-5
clone size: few
V gene: TRBV28
CDR3 DNA: TGTGCCAGCAGTCCATCCGGGACAGGGGGCGAAGAGACCCAGTACTTC
CDR3 protein: CASSPSGTGGEETQYF

D gene: -
J gene: TRBJ1-2
clone size: -
V gene: TRBV3-1/TRBV3-2
CDR3 DNA: TGTGCCAGCAGCCAAGACAGGGATGGAGACTATGGCTACACCTTC
CDR3 protein: CASSQDRDGDYGYTF

D gene: -
J gene: TRBJ2-1
clone size: -
V gene: TRBV5-1
CDR3 DNA: TGCGCCAGCAGCTTCGGGAATACCTACAATGAGCAGTTCTTC
CDR3 protein: CASSFGNTYNEQFF